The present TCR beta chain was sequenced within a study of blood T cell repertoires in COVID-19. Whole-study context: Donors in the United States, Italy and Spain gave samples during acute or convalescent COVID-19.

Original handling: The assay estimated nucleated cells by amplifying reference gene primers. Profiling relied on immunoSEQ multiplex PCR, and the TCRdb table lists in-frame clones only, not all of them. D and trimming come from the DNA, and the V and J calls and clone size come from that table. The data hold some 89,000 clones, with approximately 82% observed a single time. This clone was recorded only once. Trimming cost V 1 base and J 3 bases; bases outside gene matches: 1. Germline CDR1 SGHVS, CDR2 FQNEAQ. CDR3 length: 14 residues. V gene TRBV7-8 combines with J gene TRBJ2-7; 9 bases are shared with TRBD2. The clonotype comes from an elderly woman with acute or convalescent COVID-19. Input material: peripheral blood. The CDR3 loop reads CASSLELAGYEQYF. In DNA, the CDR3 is TGTGCCAGCAGCTTAGAACTAGCGGGCTACGAGCAGTACTTC.